Listed below are T cell receptor beta chains from one sample, sequenced in a study of T cells after yellow fever vaccination. TCRdb called the 5' RACE reads again in MiXCR, with one record for every CDR3 protein. This table holds 200,000 to 300,000 distinct CDR3 sequences, roughly 3.5% found once. Sequencing used PBMCs, obtained 15 days after the yellow fever booster vaccination. These receptor sequences come from a man between 18 and 35 years old who received the YFV17D yellow fever vaccine. Both conserved end residues are part of each CDR3. D genes are given only for firm matches. A clone size is listed for some rows: how often the clone was seen (once, few, many), or a class if it is expanded.

D	size	length	V	J	CDR3	DNA
-	many	17	TRBV28	TRBJ1-5	CASNNDGWGLSNQPQHF	TGTGCCAGCAACAATGACGGGTGGGGGCTAAGCAATCAGCCCCAGCATTTT
-	-	15	TRBV24-1	TRBJ2-3	CATSESGLRTDTQYF	TGTGCCACCAGTGAGTCGGGGCTCCGCACAGATACGCAGTATTTT
-	-	12	TRBV11-3	TRBJ1-1	CASSRDIRRAFF	TGTGCCAGCAGTCGGGACATTAGGCGGGCTTTCTTT
-	many	12	TRBV30	TRBJ1-1	CAWTIVNTEAFF	TGTGCCTGGACTATCGTTAACACTGAAGCTTTCTTT
-	many	15	TRBV7-2	TRBJ2-1	CASSATRSPYNEQFF	TGTGCCAGCAGCGCCACTAGATCCCCCTACAATGAGCAGTTCTTC
-	many	12	TRBV5-1	TRBJ2-1	CASSLQSVEQFF	TGCGCCAGCAGCTTACAGTCCGTTGAGCAGTTCTTC
-	many	14	TRBV5-1	TRBJ2-3	CASRGPGTTDTQYF	TGCGCCAGCAGAGGCCCGGGTACCACAGATACGCAGTATTTT
-	many	16	TRBV4-1	TRBJ2-3	CASSQEYDSRTDTQYF	TGCGCCAGCAGCCAAGAATACGACAGCCGCACAGATACGCAGTATTTT
-	many	14	TRBV5-4	TRBJ2-2	CASSFDLITGELFF	TGTGCCAGCAGCTTCGATTTAATAACCGGGGAGCTGTTTTTT
TRBD2	many	13	TRBV10-3	TRBJ2-7	CAISGGSSDEQYF	TGTGCCATCTCCGGGGGGAGTAGCGACGAGCAGTACTTC
TRBD1	many	14	TRBV9	TRBJ2-3	CASSPGGGADTQYF	TGTGCCAGCAGCCCAGGGGGCGGGGCAGATACGCAGTATTTT
-	many	14	TRBV5-5	TRBJ2-1	CASSLASGAGEQFF	TGTGCCAGCAGCTTGGCCAGCGGAGCTGGGGAGCAGTTCTTC
TRBD1	many	14	TRBV6-5	TRBJ1-4	CADRSQGAYEKLFF	TGTGCCGACCGATCACAGGGGGCCTATGAAAAACTGTTTTTT
-	many	13	TRBV12-3/TRBV12-4	TRBJ2-1	CASSAPGSGEQFF	TGTGCCAGCAGTGCCCCTGGTAGTGGCGAGCAGTTCTTC
-	many	15	TRBV7-8	TRBJ2-3	CASSSQALGGDTQYF	TGTGCCAGCAGCTCGCAGGCGCTGGGGGGAGATACGCAGTATTTT
TRBD1	-	15	TRBV20-1	TRBJ2-1	CSARARQGEGNEQFF	TGCAGTGCTAGAGCCCGACAGGGAGAGGGCAATGAGCAGTTCTTC
-	few	14	TRBV20-1	TRBJ2-7	CSASLSWASYEQYF	TGCAGTGCTAGTCTGTCCTGGGCCTCCTACGAGCAGTACTTC
-	many	14	TRBV4-3	TRBJ2-2	CASSQSRNTGELFF	TGCGCCAGCAGCCAAAGTCGGAACACCGGGGAGCTGTTTTTT
TRBD1	many	17	TRBV5-5	TRBJ1-1	CASSSSPWTGMNTEAFF	TGTGCCAGCAGCTCCTCACCTTGGACAGGAATGAACACTGAAGCTTTCTTT
TRBD2	many	14	TRBV4-1	TRBJ2-1	CASSQSGTRDEQFF	TGCGCCAGCAGCCAGTCCGGGACTAGAGATGAGCAGTTCTTC
-	many	14	TRBV7-2	TRBJ2-2	CATRRQPNTGELFF	TGTGCCACCCGGAGACAGCCCAACACCGGGGAGCTGTTTTTT
-	many	13	TRBV6-5	TRBJ2-5	CASSFPSRETQYF	TGTGCCAGCAGTTTCCCGTCCCGAGAGACCCAGTACTTC
-	many	15	TRBV12-3/TRBV12-4	TRBJ1-3	CASSFGGGSGNTIYF	TGTGCCAGCAGTTTTGGCGGGGGCTCTGGAAACACCATATATTTT
-	-	14	TRBV19	TRBJ1-1	CASSIEGIGTEAFF	TGTGCCAGTAGTATAGAGGGTATCGGCACTGAAGCTTTCTTT
TRBD1	-	16	TRBV19	TRBJ1-6	CASTQQGTGATAPLHF	TGTGCCAGTACCCAACAGGGGACAGGGGCGACTGCACCCCTCCACTTT
TRBD1	many	15	TRBV12-3/TRBV12-4	TRBJ2-1	CASSQWTGAQNEQFF	TGTGCCAGCAGCCAATGGACAGGGGCACAGAATGAGCAGTTCTTC
TRBD1	many	12	TRBV29-1	TRBJ2-5	CSVRGQQETQYF	TGCAGCGTCAGGGGGCAGCAAGAGACCCAGTACTTC
-	many	14	TRBV5-1	TRBJ1-2	CASSLDPIEDGYTF	TGCGCCAGCAGCTTGGACCCTATCGAGGATGGCTACACCTTC
-	many	14	TRBV5-1	TRBJ1-4	CASSKDGLNEKLFF	TGCGCCAGCAGCAAGGACGGCCTTAATGAAAAACTGTTTTTT
-	many	14	TRBV10-3	TRBJ1-5	CAISDGGFNQPQHF	TGTGCCATCAGTGATGGTGGTTTCAATCAGCCCCAGCATTTT
TRBD1	many	14	TRBV20-1	TRBJ1-6	CSARDYGQGSPLHF	TGCAGTGCTAGAGATTATGGACAGGGATCACCCCTCCACTTT
-	many	10	TRBV12-3/TRBV12-4	TRBJ1-1	CASSYLQAFF	TGTGCCAGCAGTTACCTCCAAGCTTTCTTT
TRBD1	many	16	TRBV20-1	TRBJ1-6	CSARWGGTGSGTPLHF	TGCAGTGCTAGATGGGGGGGGACAGGGAGTGGTACACCCCTCCACTTT
TRBD2	many	19	TRBV7-6	TRBJ2-1	CASSLGTSGGDSSYNEQFF	TGTGCCAGCAGCTTAGGTACTAGCGGGGGAGATAGCTCCTACAATGAGCAGTTCTTC
-	many	13	TRBV20-1	TRBJ2-5	CSARDGGIETQYF	TGCAGTGCTAGGGATGGGGGGATTGAGACCCAGTACTTC
TRBD1	many	15	TRBV7-2	TRBJ1-5	CASSLGGTGGLPFDF	TGTGCCAGCAGCCTCGGAGGGACAGGGGGCCTCCCCTTTGATTTT
-	many	13	TRBV6-5	TRBJ2-5	CASSSNIKETQYF	TGTGCCAGCAGTTCAAACATTAAGGAGACCCAGTACTTC
-	many	13	TRBV20-1	TRBJ2-1	CSAFGQTYNEQFF	TGCAGTGCTTTCGGACAGACATACAATGAGCAGTTCTTC
-	-	15	TRBV2	TRBJ1-5	CASSEDRHSNQPQHF	TGTGCCAGCAGTGAAGACAGACACAGCAATCAGCCCCAGCATTTT